The 3 T cell receptor beta chains below were found in one sample sequenced in a study of read filtering for tumor transcriptome and immune sequencing. The library was built from about 0.4 ug RNA with molecular barcoded adaptors for alpha/delta and beta/gamma chains. TCRdb used MiXCR to reprocess the reads, holding one entry per CDR3 protein. The sample consists of approximately 61,000 distinct CDR3 sequences, about 19% of them appearing once. Sample: a population of CD138-negative cells sorted from bone marrow. The receptors stem from a donor over 35 with multiple myeloma.

This clonotype was found many times. The J gene is TRBJ1-3, the V gene TRBV29-1; D is uncertain. Germline V gene sequence: CDR1 SQVTM, CDR2 ANQGSEA. The V end lost 2 bases, the J end lost 3 bases, and 5 bases lay between the germline ends. This CDR3 spans 12 amino acids. In DNA form, the CDR3 reads TGCAGCGTTGAATCGGATGGAAACACCATATATTTT. As protein: CSVESDGNTIYF. Full variable domain (missing parts from reference TRBV29-1 and TRBJ1-3): SAVISQKPSRDICQRGTSLTIQCQVDSQVTMMFWYRQQPGQSLTLIATANQGSEATYESGFVIDKFPISRPNLTFSTLTVSNMSPEDSSIYLCSVESDGNTIYFGEGSWLTVV.

With regard to this clonotype: A far larger clone lies a single base away; this is likely a read error. The rearrangement joins TRBV12-3 or TRBV12-4 to TRBJ1-1; 7 bases agree with TRBD1. The CDR3 consists of 15 residues. Trimming took 7 bases from V and 9 from J; bases not matched to a gene: 17. CDR3 DNA: TGTGCCAGCACCCAGGGGGTTTCTTGGGGAACTAAAGCTTTCTTT. The encoded protein is CASTQGVSWGTKAFF.

This clonotype was detected many times. This chain joins TRBV7-2 and TRBJ1-1; TRBD1 aligns across 10 bases. V lost 4 bases and J lost 4; bases outside the gene matches: 3. The length of the CDR3 is 14 residues. Germline assignment: CDR1 SGHTA and CDR2 FQGNSA. CDR3 residues: CASSSGQGVTEAFF. For the CDR3, the DNA is TGTGCCAGCAGCTCCGGACAGGGGGTCACTGAAGCTTTCTTT.